The next 30 T cell receptor beta chains were all read from a single sample in a study of beta chain features in type 1 diabetes. The sequenced template was cDNA made from the entire isolated RNA. The protocol was immunoSEQ multiplex PCR, while the TCRdb copy is restricted to in-frame clones and leaves out a portion. The repertoire has about 370,000 clones, around a tenth of them found once; the top ten carry about 0.6%. Points from the study as a whole: Among patients with Type 1 diabetes, TCRB CDR3s were moderately but significantly shorter in every one of the four CD4+ subsets.

These receptors' targets are unknown. Sequenced: central memory CD4+ T cells from blood. These receptors were collected from a man aged 25 to 40 with type 1 diabetes.

This chain joins TRBV10-3 and TRBJ1-4; 8 bases line up with TRBD1. This CDR3 contains 16 residues. Germline CDR1 reads ENHRY; CDR2 reads SYGVKD. The V and J ends lost 2 bases and 6 bases, in that order; junction bases with no gene match: 8. Here the CDR3 DNA reads TGTGCCATCAGTGAGACCCCTGGACAGGGACATGAAAAACTGTTTTTT. Its translation: CAISETPGQGHEKLFF.

Only a few counts were recorded for this clone. CDR3: CASSEIQGHTDTQYF. For the CDR3, the DNA is TGTGCCAGCAGTGAAATTCAGGGGCACACAGATACGCAGTATTTT. The genes are TRBV2 and TRBJ2-3; a possible D gene is TRBD1 (6 bases). There are 15 residues in the CDR3. V gave up 2 bases and J gave up 2 bases, with 11 bases separating them. CDR1 is SNHLY and CDR2 is FYNNEI in the germline V gene.

This sequence joins TRBV28 and TRBJ2-3; tentative D call: TRBD2 (5 bases). From germline, CDR1 is MDHEN and CDR2 SYDVKM. This CDR3 has 14 amino acids. V lost 4 bases, J lost 0 bases, and 8 bases lay in between. The CDR3 protein is CASSSPGSTDTQYF. The CDR3 DNA reads as TGTGCCAGCAGTTCCCCGGGGAGCACAGATACGCAGTATTTT.

The sample holds a few counts of this clone. The chain joins TRBV11-2 to TRBJ2-3; D might be TRBD2 (6 bases). V was shortened by 3 bases and J by 0 bases, with 13 bases between the two germline ends. The CDR3 sequence is 16 residues long. CDR1 SGHAT and CDR2 FQNNGV come from the germline V gene. In DNA, the CDR3 is TGTGCCAGCAGCTTTAGCGGCAGTTCTAGCACAGATACGCAGTATTTT. This gives the protein CASSFSGSSSTDTQYF. The full variable domain, its missing parts supplied by reference TRBV11-2 and TRBJ2-3, is EAGVAQSPRYKIIEKRQSVAFWCNPISGHATLYWYQQILGQGPKLLIQFQNNGVVDDSQLPKDRFSAERLKGVDSTLKIQPAKLEDSAVYLCASSFSGSSSTDTQYFGPGTRLTVL.

The chain carries TRBV5-1 and TRBJ1-3; D is unclear. This CDR3 is built from 17 residues. Germline V gene sequence: CDR1 SGHRS, CDR2 YFSETQ. Trimming left V 1 base short and J 0 bases short, with 14 bases between. The chain's CDR3 is CASSLKAPVDSGNTIYF. The CDR3 nucleotides read TGCGCCAGCAGCTTGAAGGCGCCGGTCGACTCTGGAAACACCATATATTTT.

The chain combines TRBV11-3 with TRBJ2-3; the D gene is possibly TRBD1 (5 bases). The CDR3 is 14 residues long. With 3 bases removed from V and 4 bases from J, the gap between germline ends came to 11 bases. CDR1 is SGHNT and CDR2 is YENEEA in the germline V gene. CDR3 region: CASSLGQSSDTQYF. As DNA, the CDR3 is TGTGCCAGCAGCTTGGGGCAGTCGTCAGATACGCAGTATTTT.

The DNA for the CDR3 is TGTGCCAGCAGCTTACCAGTCTCCTACGAGCAGTACTTC. Protein product: CASSLPVSYEQYF. The rearrangement uses TRBV11-2 and TRBJ2-7; D ambiguous. Trimming left V 2 bases short and J 0 bases short, with 5 bases between. CDR3 size: 13 residues. CDR1 is SGHAT, CDR2 FQNNGV, per germline.

A word on this clone: Additional DNA sequences in this sample encode the identical CDR3. The genes are TRBV5-4 and TRBJ2-7; either TRBD1 or TRBD2 may fit D (5 bases each). The CDR3 totals 14 residues. From germline, CDR1 is SGHNT and CDR2 YYREEE (reference sequence). The V end lost 0 bases, the J end lost 4 bases, and 11 bases lay between the germline ends. For the CDR3, the DNA is TGTGCCAGCAGCTTGGATCAGGGAGCGTACGAGCAGTACTTC. Residues: CASSLDQGAYEQYF.

Only a few counts were recorded for this clone. The chain recombines TRBV6-6 with TRBJ2-1; 13 positions agree with TRBD2. V dropped 4 bases and J dropped 8; count of bases not matched to a gene: 5. Germline CDR1 MNHNY, CDR2 SVGAGI (reference sequence). There are 15 residues in the CDR3. The CDR3: CASSLTSGRHHEQFF. Here the CDR3 DNA reads TGTGCCAGCAGTTTGACTAGCGGGAGGCACCATGAGCAGTTCTTC.

In its sample, this clone was seen a few times. The V gene is TRBV4-3, the J gene TRBJ2-6; D gene uncertain. The V end lost 3 bases, the J end lost 8 bases, and 14 bases lay between the germline ends. Germline CDR1 LGHNA, CDR2 YSLEER. CDR3 length equals 15 residues. CDR3 amino acids: CASSHDLIASNVLTF. In DNA form, the CDR3 reads TGCGCCAGCAGCCACGATCTCATAGCTTCCAACGTCCTGACTTTC.

This clone was found many times. The gene calls are TRBV18 and TRBJ2-5, with D possibly being TRBD1 or TRBD2 (5 bases each). This CDR3 has 14 amino acids. The V end was cut by 5 bases, the J end by 5 bases, with 15 bases between. The germline V gene encodes CDR1 KGHSH and CDR2 LQKENI. CDR3 region: CASSFFRDAETQYF. The CDR3 nucleotides read TGTGCCAGCTCATTCTTCCGGGACGCCGAGACCCAGTACTTC.

This chain links TRBV6-5 with TRBJ2-1, with 8 bases aligning to TRBD1. The CDR3 runs 14 residues. V lost 4 bases to trimming and J lost 8 bases; unmatched junction nucleotides: 7. Per the germline V gene, CDR1 is MNHEY and CDR2 is SVGAGI. CDR3 amino acids: CASSSPGQGYEQFF. As DNA, the CDR3 is TGTGCCAGCAGTTCTCCCGGACAGGGCTATGAGCAGTTCTTC.

The V gene is TRBV28, the J gene TRBJ2-3; TRBD1 matches at 9 bases. V dropped 4 bases and J dropped 3; count of bases not matched to a gene: 11. The CDR3 spans 17 residues. Looked up from germline, CDR1 is MDHEN and CDR2 is SYDVKM. The CDR3 loop reads CASSSPFRDRATDTQYF. CDR3 sequence (DNA): TGTGCCAGCAGTTCCCCCTTCCGGGACAGGGCGACAGATACGCAGTATTTT.

Only a few counts were recorded for this clone. The gene calls are TRBV27 and TRBJ2-6; D remains unclear. This CDR3 has 13 amino acids. Between the trimmed V and J ends, which lost 6 bases and 1 base, there was a span of 4 bases. Germline CDR1 reads MNHEY; CDR2 reads SMNVEV (reference sequence). CDR3 in DNA: TGTGCCAGCAGAGGGTCTGGGGCCAACGTCCTGACTTTC. This encodes CASRGSGANVLTF.

This clone was detected a few times. This rearrangement joins TRBV4-2 to TRBJ2-2; TRBD1 matches 12 bases. The junction had 2 bases not matched to a gene; V was cut back by 6 bases and J by 6 bases. The CDR3 runs to 14 residues. Germline V gene sequence: CDR1 LGHNA, CDR2 YNFKEQ. This CDR3 is CASRRDRGPGELFF. The CDR3 nucleotides read TGTGCCAGCAGGCGGGACAGGGGGCCCGGGGAGCTGTTTTTT.

V usage is TRBV28 and J usage is TRBJ2-1; D is unresolved. The CDR3 has 15 amino acids. Germline CDR1 is MDHEN and CDR2 is SYDVKM. V lost 3 bases and J 7 bases, leaving 16 bases between the germline ends. The CDR3 bases are TGTGCCAGCAGTTTGGGCGTCACTACCGGGAATGAGCAGTTCTTC. Translated, it gives CASSLGVTTGNEQFF.

V usage is TRBV28 and J usage is TRBJ2-7; possibly TRBD2 for D (5 bases). This CDR3 contains 15 residues. Per germline, CDR1 MDHEN and CDR2 SYDVKM. Trimming pared 6 bases from V and 7 bases from J, leaving 22 bases between. CDR3 protein: CASSNMGNGVGEQYF. CDR3 nucleotide sequence: TGTGCCAGCAGCAACATGGGAAACGGGGTAGGTGAGCAGTACTTC. Full variable domain (rest looked up from reference TRBV28 and TRBJ2-7): DVKVTQSSRYLVKRTGEKVFLECVQDMDHENMFWYRQDPGLGLRLIYFSYDVKMKEKGDIPEGYSVSREKKERFSLILESASTNQTSMYLCASSNMGNGVGEQYFGPGTRLTVT.

This clone was counted ten times or more. The rearrangement uses TRBV7-9 and TRBJ2-7, with D tentatively TRBD1 (6 bases). Trimming left V 4 bases short and J 2 bases short, with 15 bases between. The CDR3 is made up of 15 amino acids. Germline CDR1 and CDR2: SEHNR and FQNEAQ (reference sequence). CDR3 residues: CASSSRAGATYEQYF. CDR3 DNA: TGTGCCAGCAGCTCTCGGGCAGGGGCCACCTACGAGCAGTACTTC.

Note on this clone: Within the sample, other DNA sequences also encode this same CDR3. The gene calls are TRBV19 and TRBJ2-1; possible D gene TRBD1, 6 bases. Germline V CDR1 and CDR2: LNHDA, SQIVND (reference sequence). The CDR3 is 13 residues long. Trimming cost V 4 bases and J 9 bases, with 13 bases left between them. The CDR3 nucleotides read TGTGCCAGTAGTACCCAACAGGGCGGTGAGCAGTTCTTC. Protein: CASSTQQGGEQFF.

This clone was counted between two and nine times. The CDR3 loop is CASSDGTTRGQFF. CDR3 DNA sequence: TGTGCCAGCAGTGACGGGACCACGAGAGGGCAGTTCTTC. The chain combines TRBV2 with TRBJ2-1; either TRBD1 or TRBD2 may supply D (5 bases each). Germline CDR1 SNHLY, CDR2 FYNNEI. Trimming left V 3 bases short and J 12 bases short, with 15 bases between. The CDR3 is 13 amino acids.

This chain uses TRBV6-9 with TRBJ2-2; D assignment may be TRBD1 or TRBD2 (5 bases each). The CDR3 runs 14 residues. V lost 11 bases and J lost 6, with 19 bases in between. Germline values: CDR1 MNHGY, CDR2 SVAAGI. CDR3 region: CADKLGAGPGELFF. The CDR3, as DNA: TGTGCCGACAAACTCGGGGCCGGCCCCGGGGAGCTGTTTTTT.

This chain links TRBV25-1 with TRBJ1-2; 8 nucleotides line up with TRBD1. Germline CDR1 MGHDK, CDR2 SYGVNS. The length of the CDR3 is 13 residues. The trim removed 5 bases at V and 6 bases at J, leaving 5 bases unmatched. The CDR3 is CASSYGQGDGYTF. The CDR3 DNA reads TGTGCCAGCAGTTACGGACAGGGAGATGGCTACACCTTC.

This clone has just a few counts. The chain carries TRBV19 and TRBJ2-1, with 13 bases identical to TRBD2. Losses at the gene ends were 5 bases for V and 7 bases for J; bases not matched to a gene: 8. Germline loops: CDR1 LNHDA, CDR2 SQIVND (reference sequence). CDR3 length: 16 amino acids. This CDR3 is CASSLRLAGGRNEQFF. Here the CDR3 DNA reads TGTGCCAGTAGTCTCCGACTAGCGGGAGGTCGGAATGAGCAGTTCTTC. The entire variable domain, with the rest obtained from reference TRBV19 and TRBJ2-1, is as follows: DGGITQSPKYLFRKEGQNVTLSCEQNLNHDAMYWYRQDPGQGLRLIYYSQIVNDFQKGDIAEGYSVSREKKESFPLTVTSAQKNPTAFYLCASSLRLAGGRNEQFFGPGTRLTVL.

This clone was picked up a small number of times. The chain links TRBV5-4 to TRBJ2-2; unclear D gene. Germline V gene data show CDR1 as SGHNT and CDR2 as YYREEE (reference sequence). The CDR3 has 14 residues. Trimming removed 5 bases from V and 4 bases from J, with 12 bases in between. Here the CDR3 DNA reads TGTGCCAGCAGTGTTCAGGTCGCCACCGGGGAGCTGTTTTTT. It translates to CASSVQVATGELFF.

This CDR3 reads CASSLGDGGNEQFF. The CDR3 nucleotides read TGCGCCAGCAGCTTGGGAGACGGGGGTAATGAGCAGTTCTTC. The genes are TRBV5-1 and TRBJ2-1; D perhaps matches TRBD2 (6 bases). CDR1 and CDR2 from the germline V gene are SGHRS and YFSETQ. This CDR3 contains 14 residues. V gave up 0 bases and J gave up 7 bases, with 11 bases separating them.

The table lists this clone with a count of one. This clone may be a read error of a much larger clone one base away. The same CDR3 can be traced to other DNA sequences in this sample. The rearrangement links TRBV5-1 to TRBJ2-7, with D perhaps matching TRBD1 or TRBD2 (5 bases each). This CDR3 contains 16 residues. Germline CDR1 SGHRS, CDR2 YFSETQ. V shed 3 bases and J shed 0 bases, with 16 bases lying between them. CDR3 DNA: TGCGCCAGCAGCTCTTCCGGGGACGCAATCTCCTACGAGCAGTACTTC. Translated: CASSSSGDAISYEQYF.

V usage is TRBV5-1 and J usage is TRBJ2-3; the D gene is possibly TRBD1 (5 bases). The CDR3 runs 15 residues. With 1 base removed from V and 4 bases from J, the gap between germline ends came to 13 bases. Germline CDR1 and CDR2: SGHRS and YFSETQ. CDR3 bases: TGCGCCAGCAGCTTGCAGGGTTTGTTTGCAGATACGCAGTATTTT. The encoded protein is CASSLQGLFADTQYF.

A few counts support this clone. The chain links TRBV7-3 to TRBJ2-3; D uncertain. Trimming removed 1 base at V and 6 bases at J, with 5 bases between. This CDR3 region has 12 residues. Germline lookup yields CDR1 SGHTA and CDR2 FQGTGA. The CDR3 DNA is TGTGCCAGCAGCTTAAGATGGGATACGCAGTATTTT. Protein sequence: CASSLRWDTQYF.

The J gene is TRBJ2-5, the V gene TRBV11-1; tentative D call: TRBD1 (5 bases). Trimming pared 5 bases from V and 3 bases from J, leaving 16 bases between. Germline V gives CDR1 SGHAT, CDR2 FQDESV (reference sequence). CDR3 size: 15 residues. CDR3 DNA sequence: TGTGCCAGCAGCCCAAGGCGGACACTAAAAGAGACCCAGTACTTC. It specifies CASSPRRTLKETQYF.

This chain connects TRBV19 to TRBJ2-1, with 9 bases that match TRBD2. V was pared by 8 bases and J by 4 bases, with 6 bases of the junction left unmatched. The CDR3 has 14 amino acids. The germline gives CDR1 LNHDA, CDR2 SQIVND (reference sequence). The CDR3 loop is CASSSAGGYNEQFF. In DNA, the CDR3 is TGTGCCAGTTCGTCGGCGGGAGGGTACAATGAGCAGTTCTTC.